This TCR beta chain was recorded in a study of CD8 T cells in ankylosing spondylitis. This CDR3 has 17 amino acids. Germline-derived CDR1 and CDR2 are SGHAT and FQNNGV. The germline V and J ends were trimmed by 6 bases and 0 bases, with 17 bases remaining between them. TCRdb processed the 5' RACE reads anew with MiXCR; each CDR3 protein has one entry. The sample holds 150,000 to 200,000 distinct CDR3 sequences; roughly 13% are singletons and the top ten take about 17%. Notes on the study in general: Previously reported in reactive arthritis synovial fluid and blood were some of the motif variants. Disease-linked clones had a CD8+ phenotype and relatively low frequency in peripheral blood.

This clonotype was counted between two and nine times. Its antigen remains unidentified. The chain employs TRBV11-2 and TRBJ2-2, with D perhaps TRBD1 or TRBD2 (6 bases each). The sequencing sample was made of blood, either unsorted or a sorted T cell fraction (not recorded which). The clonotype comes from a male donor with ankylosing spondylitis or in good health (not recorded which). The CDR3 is CASRPYYGGANTGELFF. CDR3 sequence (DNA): TGTGCCAGCAGACCCTATTACGGGGGCGCGAACACCGGGGAGCTGTTTTTT.